The 21 T cell receptor beta chains in this list originate from one sample, sequenced in a study of cytomegalovirus exposure and HLA in healthy donors. A multiplex PCR was run with 60 Vbeta primers and 13 Jbeta primers. Profiled with immunoSEQ multiplex PCR; TCRdb holds only in-frame clones, not every one. The sample's table shows roughly 50,000 clones. The sequenced sample was PBMCs. These receptors originate from a female donor in good health and CMV-seronegative.

The chain couples TRBV30 to TRBJ1-1, with 11 bases that match TRBD1. The CDR3 has 13 amino acids. J was trimmed by 6 bases and V by 7 bases; bases with no gene match: 7. CDR1 and CDR2 (germline): GTSNPN, SVGIG (reference sequence). CDR3 nucleotides: TGTGCCTTTTCCGGGACAGGGGGTTCTGAAGCTTTCTTT. Amino acids: CAFSGTGGSEAFF.

This rearrangement joins TRBV7-3 to TRBJ2-7, with no clear D. V was trimmed by 2 bases and J by 1 base, leaving 6 bases between them. This CDR3 comprises 13 residues. Looked up from germline, CDR1 is SGHTA and CDR2 is FQGTGA. CDR3 amino acids: CASSLHNSYEQYF. The CDR3 nucleotides are TGTGCCAGCAGCTTACACAATTCCTACGAGCAGTACTTC.

The CDR3 here is CAWSTGGYEQYF. Here the CDR3 DNA reads TGTGCCTGGAGTACAGGGGGCTACGAGCAGTACTTC. The V gene is TRBV30, the J gene TRBJ2-7; 8 bases match TRBD1. The CDR3 is 12 amino acids. The J segment lost 3 bases and the V segment lost 2 bases, leaving 0 bases of the junction unmatched. Germline V gene sequence: CDR1 GTSNPN, CDR2 SVGIG (reference sequence).

This chain joins TRBV30 and TRBJ2-3; D gene unclear. CDR3 length: 14 amino acids. The V and J ends lost 2 bases and 2 bases respectively, with 11 bases between them. The germline V gene has CDR1 GTSNPN and CDR2 SVGIG (reference sequence). DNA for the CDR3: TGTGCCTGGAGTCAAACTTCTCACACAGATACGCAGTATTTT. Translating it yields CAWSQTSHTDTQYF.

V usage is TRBV9 and J usage is TRBJ2-5; D may be TRBD1 (6 bases). Trimming cost V 3 bases and J 1 base, with 16 bases left between them. The CDR3 sequence is 16 residues long. CDR1 and CDR2 from the germline V gene are SGDLS and YYNGEE. The CDR3 coding sequence is TGTGCCAGCAGCGAGGAACAGGGCGGAATCCAAGAGACCCAGTACTTC. Translating it yields CASSEEQGGIQETQYF.

The V and J genes are TRBV4-2 and TRBJ2-4; TRBD1 matches 10 bases. Per germline, CDR1 LGHNA and CDR2 YNFKEQ. The ends lost 0 bases at V and 6 bases at J; junction bases unmatched: 5. This CDR3 contains 16 residues. Written as DNA, the CDR3 is TGTGCCAGCAGCCAAGATATGAGACAGGGGGCAAACATTCAGTACTTC. Residues: CASSQDMRQGANIQYF.

The genes are TRBV27 and TRBJ2-5; 10 bases match TRBD2. The trim removed 6 bases at V and 5 bases at J, leaving 9 bases unmatched. The CDR3 extends over 15 amino acids. Germline-derived CDR1 and CDR2 are MNHEY and SMNVEV (reference sequence). CDR3 DNA sequence: TGTGCCAGCAGGTTAGCGGGAGGCCCGGGGGAGACCCAGTACTTC. Translation gives CASRLAGGPGETQYF.

The chain employs TRBV10-3 and TRBJ1-6; D not resolved. Trimming took off 0 bases at V and 6 bases at J, with 6 bases between the two ends. The CDR3 runs 14 residues. The germline gives CDR1 ENHRY, CDR2 SYGVKD. The CDR3: CAISESLSNSPLHF. In DNA, the CDR3 is TGTGCCATCAGTGAGTCGTTATCTAATTCACCCCTCCACTTT.

The chain has TRBV13 and TRBJ2-1, with D tentatively TRBD2 (7 bases). With 5 bases removed from V and 6 bases from J, the gap between germline ends came to 23 bases. This CDR3 comprises 17 residues. The V gene's germline CDR1 is PRHDT and CDR2 FYEKMQ (reference sequence). Here the CDR3 DNA reads TGTGCCAGCAGCACCACCCCTTGGGGGGGGCCAAGCAATGAGCAGTTCTTC. Translating it yields CASSTTPWGGPSNEQFF.

This chain uses TRBV19 with TRBJ2-3; possible D gene TRBD2, 6 bases. V was cut by 5 bases and J by 1 base, with 10 bases left in between. This CDR3 is built from 14 residues. Germline V gene sequence: CDR1 LNHDA, CDR2 SQIVND (reference sequence). The CDR3 DNA follows: TGTGCCAGTAGTGCGCCGGGAGGCACAGATACGCAGTATTTT. Amino acids: CASSAPGGTDTQYF.

The chain has TRBV27 and TRBJ2-7; 8 bases line up with TRBD1. The CDR3 extends over 14 amino acids. Germline V gene data show CDR1 as MNHEY and CDR2 as SMNVEV (reference sequence). V dropped 8 bases and J dropped 2; count of bases not matched to a gene: 8. The CDR3 sequence is CASQSGQGPYEQYF. CDR3 DNA sequence: TGTGCCAGCCAGTCTGGACAGGGCCCCTACGAGCAGTACTTC.

The chain carries TRBV28 and TRBJ2-7; no reliable D call. The CDR3 contains 15 residues. The V gene's germline CDR1 is MDHEN and CDR2 SYDVKM. V lost 3 bases and J 5 bases, leaving 17 bases between the germline ends. CDR3 DNA: TGTGCCAGCAGTTTTTCCCTCGAGGTTCTCAACGAGCAGTACTTC. It translates to CASSFSLEVLNEQYF.

The chain combines TRBV7-9 with TRBJ1-1, with TRBD1 as a possible D gene (5 bases). The CDR3 extends over 16 amino acids. The germline gives CDR1 SEHNR, CDR2 FQNEAQ (reference sequence). V lost 5 bases to trimming and J lost 1 base, with 17 bases between them. The CDR3 DNA sequence: TGTGCCAGCAGCCCTCCTCAGGGCGGTCGGAACACTGAAGCTTTCTTT. This gives the protein CASSPPQGGRNTEAFF.

J is TRBJ2-5 and V is TRBV18, with a possible D match to TRBD1 (6 bases). V dropped 6 bases and J dropped 2 bases, with 10 bases sitting between them. Germline lookup yields CDR1 KGHSH and CDR2 LQKENI. CDR3 length: 13 amino acids. CDR3 residues: CASSGGRQETQYF. CDR3 nucleotide sequence: TGTGCCAGCTCTGGGGGCAGACAAGAGACCCAGTACTTC.

The rearrangement links TRBV29-1 to TRBJ1-1, with D hard to call. The CDR3 loop spans 13 amino acids. Germline V CDR1 and CDR2: SQVTM, ANQGSEA. V lost 2 bases and J lost 4, with 11 bases in between. The DNA for the CDR3 is TGCAGCGTTGAATCTAGGTTGAGCACTGAAGCTTTCTTT. As protein: CSVESRLSTEAFF.

Here the CDR3 DNA reads TGCGCCAGCAGCCAAGATGATAGGCCGGGGTACTACGAGCAGTACTTC. The encoded protein is CASSQDDRPGYYEQYF. This chain uses TRBV4-1 with TRBJ2-7, with TRBD2 as a possible D gene (5 bases). With 0 bases removed from V and 3 bases from J, the gap between germline ends came to 15 bases. Germline V CDR1 and CDR2: MGHRA, YSYEKL. The CDR3 runs 16 residues.

This chain joins TRBV6-5 and TRBJ2-1; 8 positions agree with TRBD2. Trimming cost V 7 bases and J 10 bases; bases outside gene matches: 12. The CDR3 runs 14 residues. CDR1 MNHEY and CDR2 SVGAGI come from the germline V gene. The CDR3 DNA is TGTGCCAGCAATGAGCACGGGAGGGTCTGGGAGCAGTTCTTC. Residues: CASNEHGRVWEQFF.

The chain is built from TRBV11-3 and TRBJ1-2; 10 nucleotides line up with TRBD1. Germline V gives CDR1 SGHNT, CDR2 YENEEA. The length of the CDR3 is 17 residues. V shed 6 bases, J shed 3 bases, and the junction held 13 bases outside the gene matches. CDR3 in DNA: TGTGCCAGCAGTCAGAGCGGGACAGGGGATCGGGACTATGGCTACACCTTC. As protein: CASSQSGTGDRDYGYTF. The full variable domain, with the rest looked up from reference TRBV11-3 and TRBJ1-2, is EAGVVQSPRYKIIEKKQPVAFWCNPISGHNTLYWYLQNLGQGPELLIRYENEEAVDDSQLPKDRFSAERLKGVDSTLKIQPAELGDSAVYLCASSQSGTGDRDYGYTFGSGTRLTVV.

DNA for the CDR3: TGTGCCAGCTCACCGACCAACGGAGCTGAAGCTTTCTTT. It translates to CASSPTNGAEAFF. J is TRBJ1-1 and V is TRBV18; no firm D call. Trimming left V 3 bases short and J 6 bases short, with 11 bases between. CDR1 and CDR2 from the germline V gene are KGHSH and LQKENI. The CDR3 runs 13 residues.

The V and J genes are TRBV29-1 and TRBJ2-1; 9 bases fit TRBD1. The CDR3 has 15 amino acids. Germline-derived CDR1 and CDR2 are SQVTM and ANQGSEA. V was pared by 7 bases and J by 3 bases, with 10 bases of the junction left unmatched. CDR3 residues: CSGKPTGQGYNEQFF. DNA for the CDR3: TGCAGCGGAAAACCGACGGGACAGGGCTACAATGAGCAGTTCTTC.

The rearrangement joins TRBV11-3 to TRBJ2-2; perhaps TRBD2 as D (6 bases). Germline loops: CDR1 SGHNT, CDR2 YENEEA. The CDR3 totals 15 residues. The V end lost 1 base, the J end lost 6 bases, and 12 bases lay between the germline ends. The CDR3 is CASSLGYGGAGELFF. CDR3 DNA: TGTGCCAGCAGCTTAGGATACGGGGGAGCCGGGGAGCTGTTTTTT.